One and the same sample provided the 5 T cell receptor beta chains below, sequenced in a study of shared clonotypes between healthy human individuals. Libraries were prepared by immunoSEQ multiplex PCR; TCRdb keeps only in-frame clonotypes and omits some of them. The table lists millions of clones, 90% to 95% of them singletons. Input material: naive CD4+ T cells sorted from blood. The subset denotes: CD45RA+ positively selected. These receptors originate from a young man in good health.

Only one count was recorded for this clone. As DNA, the CDR3 is TGTGCCAGCAGCTGGGGACTAGCGGGAGTAGGGGAGACCCAGTACTTC. Amino acids: CASSWGLAGVGETQYF. This chain joins TRBV7-2 and TRBJ2-5; 14 bases line up with TRBD2. The CDR3 consists of 16 residues. V lost 4 bases and J lost 5; bases outside the gene matches: 6. CDR1 is SGHTA, CDR2 FQGNSA, per germline.

This clone was counted a single time. J is TRBJ2-7 and V is TRBV21-1; TRBD2 is the table's D call and was not checked against the DNA. TRBV21-1 is designated a pseudogene. The CDR3 length is 12 residues. The chain's CDR3 is CASSKNENEQYF. CDR3 coding DNA: TGTGCCAGCAGCAAAAATGAGAACGAGCAGTACTTC.

The gene calls are TRBV30 and TRBJ2-7; D is ambiguous. V was pared by 8 bases and J by 1 base, with 21 bases between. The CDR3 runs 15 residues. Germline loops: CDR1 GTSNPN, CDR2 SVGIG (reference sequence). CDR3 loop: CAARGRRLISYEQYF. CDR3 nucleotide sequence: TGTGCCGCGAGAGGTCGACGGCTTATTTCCTACGAGCAGTACTTC.

This rearrangement joins TRBV27 to TRBJ2-7; 9 nucleotides line up with TRBD1. The length of the CDR3 is 15 residues. Per germline, CDR1 MNHEY and CDR2 SMNVEV (reference sequence). Trimming took 5 bases from V and 3 from J; bases not matched to a gene: 8. The CDR3 DNA is TGTGCCAGCAGTCAGATACAGGGGGCCAGCTACGAGCAGTACTTC. Its protein product is CASSQIQGASYEQYF.

J is TRBJ1-2 and V is TRBV29-1, with 7 bases matching TRBD1. There are 12 residues in the CDR3. From germline, CDR1 is SQVTM and CDR2 ANQGSEA. Germline trimming cut 3 bases from V and 8 bases from J; bases unmatched to any gene: 6. CDR3 residues: CSVDPGTVGYTF. For the CDR3, the DNA is TGCAGCGTTGACCCAGGGACAGTGGGCTACACCTTC.